The clone carrying this T cell receptor (beta chain) came up a few times. The data derive from a study of liver allograft versus peripheral blood T cells. Study in general: The authors compared T cell receptor repertoires in transplanted livers with recipients' peripheral blood repertoires.

One entry per CDR3 protein results from TCRdb running MiXCR on the reads. This table has roughly 4,000 distinct CDR3 sequences, around 14% appearing once. The sequence came from a human patient who had a liver transplant. Some T cells could come from the graft donor.

This CDR3 reads CASPLKGKLPNPNTEAFF. The CDR3 nucleotides read TGTGCCAGCCCATTAAAGGGAAAACTTCCGAACCCGAACACTGAAGCTTTCTTT. This chain joins TRBV28 and TRBJ1-1; no clear D gene. The V and J ends lost 8 bases and 1 base respectively, with 26 bases between them. Per germline, CDR1 MDHEN and CDR2 SYDVKM. The CDR3 is 18 residues long.